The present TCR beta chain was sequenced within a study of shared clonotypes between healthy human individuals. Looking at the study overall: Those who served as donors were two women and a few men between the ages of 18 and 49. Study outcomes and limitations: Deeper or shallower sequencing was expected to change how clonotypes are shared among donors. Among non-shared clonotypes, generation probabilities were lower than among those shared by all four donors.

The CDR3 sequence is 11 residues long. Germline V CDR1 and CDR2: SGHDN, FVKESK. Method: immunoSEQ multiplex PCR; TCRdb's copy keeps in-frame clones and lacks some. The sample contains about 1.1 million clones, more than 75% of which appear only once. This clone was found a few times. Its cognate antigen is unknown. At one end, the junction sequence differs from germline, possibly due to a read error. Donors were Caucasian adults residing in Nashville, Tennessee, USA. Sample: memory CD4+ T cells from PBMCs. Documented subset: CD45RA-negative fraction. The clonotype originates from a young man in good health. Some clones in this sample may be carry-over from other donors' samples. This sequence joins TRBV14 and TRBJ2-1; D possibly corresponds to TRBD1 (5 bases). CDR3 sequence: CASSQEQDPVF. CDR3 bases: TGTGCCAGCAGCCAAGAACAGGACCCTGTCTTC.